These 28 T cell receptor beta chains were sequenced from one sample in a study of cytomegalovirus exposure and HLA in healthy donors. Generated by immunoSEQ multiplex PCR, the TCRdb table keeps only in-frame clones and is missing some. The sample holds about 150,000 clones, approximately 89% seen once. The source material was PBMCs. These receptors all stem from a woman between 18 and 29 years old in good health and CMV-seropositive.

This sequence joins TRBV7-2 and TRBJ1-5, with TRBD1 identical over 10 bases. With V trimmed by 5 bases and J by 2 bases, 12 bases remained unmatched. This CDR3 comprises 18 residues. CDR1 SGHTA and CDR2 FQGNSA come from the germline V gene. In DNA form, the CDR3 reads TGTGCCAGCAGCACCCCCCCGGGACAGGGGATTGGCAATCAGCCCCAGCATTTT. It specifies CASSTPPGQGIGNQPQHF.

In its sample, this clone was seen a few times. The chain links TRBV4-1 to TRBJ2-1; TRBD1 matches at 9 bases. CDR1 is MGHRA and CDR2 is YSYEKL in the germline V gene. The CDR3 consists of 16 residues. Losses at the gene ends were 4 bases for V and 0 bases for J; bases not matched to a gene: 4. CDR3 region: CASSLLTGGSYNEQFF. CDR3 nucleotides: TGCGCCAGCAGCCTGCTGACAGGGGGCTCCTACAATGAGCAGTTCTTC.

Points on this clone: At the DNA level, this CDR3 is encoded by other sequences in the same sample as well. The J gene is TRBJ1-2, the V gene TRBV28, with 8 bases identical to TRBD1. The CDR3 extends over 13 amino acids. J lost 4 bases, V lost 4 bases, and 2 bases had no gene match. Per the germline V gene, CDR1 is MDHEN and CDR2 is SYDVKM. Here the CDR3 reads CASSSGQGYGYTF. CDR3 DNA: TGTGCCAGCAGTTCCGGACAGGGCTATGGCTACACCTTC.

The J gene is TRBJ1-2, the V gene TRBV19; no clear D. Trimming left V 3 bases short and J 2 bases short, with 13 bases between. From germline, CDR1 is LNHDA and CDR2 SQIVND (reference sequence). CDR3 length: 15 amino acids. The CDR3, as DNA: TGTGCCAGTAGTATTATTGCCTATGAGAACTATGGCTACACCTTC. Amino acids: CASSIIAYENYGYTF.

This chain joins TRBV4-1 and TRBJ1-2, with D tentatively TRBD1 (5 bases). The length of the CDR3 is 14 residues. V lost 1 base and J 3 bases, leaving 9 bases between the germline ends. Germline V lookup: CDR1 MGHRA, CDR2 YSYEKL. CDR3 DNA sequence: TGCGCCAGCAGCCAAGCAGCAGGGTACTATGGCTACACCTTC. It specifies CASSQAAGYYGYTF.

There are a few counts of this clone. The chain uses TRBV27 and TRBJ2-7, with 7 positions matching TRBD2. Trimming removed 6 bases from V and 6 bases from J; junction bases left unmatched: 2. Germline V gives CDR1 MNHEY, CDR2 SMNVEV (reference sequence). The CDR3 runs to 11 residues. CDR3: CASSTGGEQYF. CDR3 in DNA: TGTGCCAGCAGCACGGGGGGCGAGCAGTACTTC.

This clone occurred once. The chain carries TRBV7-2 and TRBJ1-2; D might be TRBD1 (5 bases). Germline CDR1 and CDR2: SGHTA and FQGNSA. The CDR3 is made up of 16 amino acids. Trimming removed 4 bases at V and 6 bases at J, with 21 bases between. In DNA, the CDR3 is TGTGCCAGCAGCTACCGTTTTGGGCAGGGAAGGGATGGCTACACCTTC. This gives the protein CASSYRFGQGRDGYTF.

The rearrangement links TRBV6-6 to TRBJ1-1; D may be TRBD1 (6 bases). This CDR3 has 14 residues. Germline assignment: CDR1 MNHNY and CDR2 SVGAGI (reference sequence). The V end lost 2 bases, the J end lost 3 bases, and 10 bases lay between the germline ends. CDR3 loop: CASSYAGEYTEAFF. The CDR3, as DNA: TGTGCCAGCAGTTACGCAGGGGAGTACACTGAAGCTTTCTTT.

J is TRBJ2-7 and V is TRBV6-1; the D gene is possibly TRBD2 (7 bases). This CDR3 has 14 amino acids. V gave up 9 bases and J gave up 3 bases, with 18 bases separating them. Germline V gives CDR1 MNHNS, CDR2 SASEGT. In DNA, the CDR3 is TGTGCCAGTTCGAGGCGGGGGCTTGACTACGAGCAGTACTTC. Translated, it gives CASSRRGLDYEQYF.

V is TRBV5-1 and J is TRBJ2-7; a weak D match, TRBD2 (6 bases). CDR1 and CDR2 from the germline V gene are SGHRS and YFSETQ. This CDR3 comprises 15 residues. Trimming took off 4 bases at V and 2 bases at J, with 16 bases between the two ends. In DNA form, the CDR3 reads TGCGCCAGCAGCCCGGACGGAGGGACCCCCTACGAGCAGTACTTC. Translated, it gives CASSPDGGTPYEQYF.

The chain uses TRBV7-9 and TRBJ2-7, with 8 bases that match TRBD1. V trimming: 5 bases; J trimming: 2 bases; junction bases outside the gene matches: 8. The CDR3 has 15 amino acids. Per germline, CDR1 SEHNR and CDR2 FQNEAQ (reference sequence). CDR3 nucleotides: TGTGCCAGCAGCCCCACAGGGGGACCCACCTACGAGCAGTACTTC. Translated, it gives CASSPTGGPTYEQYF.

V and J are TRBV7-9 and TRBJ2-1, with 15 bases matching TRBD2. The CDR3 is 18 amino acids. In germline, CDR1 is SEHNR, CDR2 FQNEAQ (reference sequence). The V segment lost 4 bases and the J segment 0 bases; nucleotides outside the gene matches: 4. The CDR3 DNA sequence: TGTGCCAGCAGCTCCGGGACTAGCGGGGGGCACTCCTACAATGAGCAGTTCTTC. It translates to CASSSGTSGGHSYNEQFF.

This chain joins TRBV6-1 and TRBJ2-5; no reliable D call. Trimming left V 7 bases short and J 3 bases short, with 3 bases between. This CDR3 is built from 10 residues. Germline CDR1 reads MNHNS; CDR2 reads SASEGT. DNA of the CDR3: TGTGCCAGCACAGAAGAGACCCAGTACTTC. This encodes CASTEETQYF.

The chain links TRBV6-6 to TRBJ1-6, with no clear D. From germline, CDR1 is MNHNY and CDR2 SVGAGI (reference sequence). With 4 bases removed from V and 7 bases from J, the gap between germline ends came to 2 bases. This CDR3 is built from 11 residues. The CDR3: CASSSNSPLHF. The CDR3 DNA sequence: TGTGCCAGCAGTTCGAATTCACCCCTCCACTTT.

The V and J genes are TRBV10-3 and TRBJ1-2, with a possible D match to TRBD1 (5 bases). Germline loops: CDR1 ENHRY, CDR2 SYGVKD. Trimming took off 6 bases at V and 2 bases at J, with 16 bases between the two ends. There are 15 residues in the CDR3. The CDR3 DNA follows: TGTGCCATCAGGACGGGGGAGTTAGCCAACTATGGCTACACCTTC. This gives the protein CAIRTGELANYGYTF.

This clone was found many times. CDR3 amino acids: CASSMPAGANTEAFF. CDR3 DNA sequence: TGTGCCAGTAGTATGCCCGCAGGGGCCAACACTGAAGCTTTCTTT. V and J are TRBV19 and TRBJ1-1; D possibly corresponds to TRBD1 (6 bases). This CDR3 is 15 amino acids long. V was clipped by 3 bases and J by 2 bases, with 13 bases between them. Germline V CDR1 and CDR2: LNHDA, SQIVND (reference sequence).

This clone appeared a single time. This chain connects TRBV5-5 to TRBJ1-1; D gene uncertain. V lost 3 bases and J lost 1, with 19 bases in between. The CDR3 spans 17 residues. CDR1 and CDR2 from the germline V gene are SGHKS and YYEKEE (reference sequence). The CDR3: CASSSDQASLGNTEAFF. In DNA form, the CDR3 reads TGTGCCAGCAGCTCAGATCAGGCCTCCTTGGGGAACACTGAAGCTTTCTTT.

This chain uses TRBV11-2 with TRBJ2-1, with TRBD2 identical over 9 bases. The CDR3 loop spans 18 amino acids. Trimming took 0 bases from V and 0 from J; bases not matched to a gene: 6. Germline loops: CDR1 SGHAT, CDR2 FQNNGV. The CDR3 DNA sequence: TGTGCCAGCAGCTTAGATCCCGCGGGGGGGAGCTCCTACAATGAGCAGTTCTTC. Its translation: CASSLDPAGGSSYNEQFF.

This chain uses TRBV7-9 with TRBJ2-7, with 8 bases that match TRBD1. Germline V gives CDR1 SEHNR, CDR2 FQNEAQ (reference sequence). CDR3 size: 16 residues. The junction had 8 bases not matched to a gene; V was cut back by 2 bases and J by 2 bases. The CDR3 reads CASSLFWGTGAYEQYF. The CDR3 region has the DNA TGTGCCAGCAGCTTATTTTGGGGGACAGGAGCCTACGAGCAGTACTTC.

The chain employs TRBV28 and TRBJ1-5, with 11 bases identical to TRBD1. V lost 6 bases, J lost 8 bases, and 12 bases stayed unmatched. The germline V gene encodes CDR1 MDHEN and CDR2 SYDVKM. The length of the CDR3 is 16 residues. CDR3 sequence: CASSPGDRGFLKPQHF. Here the CDR3 DNA reads TGTGCCAGCAGCCCCGGGGACAGGGGGTTCCTTAAGCCCCAGCATTTT.

This clone was found once. The chain combines TRBV19 with TRBJ2-7, with D perhaps TRBD1 (6 bases). Per germline, CDR1 LNHDA and CDR2 SQIVND (reference sequence). CDR3 size: 14 residues. Between the trimmed V and J ends, which lost 3 bases and 4 bases, there was a span of 13 bases. The CDR3, as DNA: TGTGCCAGTAGTATTACACAGGGCCGATACGAGCAGTACTTC. Its protein product is CASSITQGRYEQYF.

This clone showed up just once. The chain uses TRBV7-2 and TRBJ2-7; a weak D match, TRBD1 (5 bases). The V end was cut by 3 bases, the J end by 3 bases, with 15 bases between. The length of the CDR3 is 15 residues. CDR1 is SGHTA, CDR2 FQGNSA, per germline. The CDR3 coding sequence is TGTGCCAGCAGCTTCAGCCAGCCGGACAACTACGAGCAGTACTTC. Translating gives CASSFSQPDNYEQYF.

This clone was seen more than once but under ten times. The CDR3 DNA reads as TGTGCCAGCAGGAAGACTAGCGGGGGGTTTAGCTCCTACAATGAGCAGTTCTTC. This codes for CASRKTSGGFSSYNEQFF. The chain joins TRBV2 to TRBJ2-1, with 13 bases matching TRBD2. V shed 6 bases, J shed 0 bases, and the junction held 8 bases outside the gene matches. This CDR3 contains 18 residues. Germline V gene lookup returns CDR1 SNHLY and CDR2 FYNNEI.

The V call is TRBV18, the J call TRBJ2-2; 7 positions match TRBD1. V lost 4 bases, J lost 1 base, and 12 bases stayed unmatched. Germline V lookup: CDR1 KGHSH, CDR2 LQKENI. This CDR3 region has 18 residues. The CDR3 here is CASSHLAPGQKNTGELFF. The CDR3 DNA is TGTGCCAGCTCACACTTAGCTCCGGGACAGAAGAACACCGGGGAGCTGTTTTTT.

J is TRBJ2-1 and V is TRBV7-3, with TRBD2 matching 9 bases. The V gene end was trimmed by 3 bases and the J gene end by 5 bases; junction bases not matched to a gene: 8. Germline CDR1 SGHTA, CDR2 FQGTGA. The CDR3 loop spans 16 amino acids. CDR3 sequence reads: CASSLTAGGPNNEQFF. The CDR3 DNA reads TGTGCCAGCAGCTTGACAGCGGGGGGACCCAACAATGAGCAGTTCTTC.

The V and J genes are TRBV28 and TRBJ1-5; TRBD1 is a possible D gene (6 bases). V was cut by 3 bases and J by 3 bases, with 12 bases left in between. This CDR3 spans 15 amino acids. Germline V gives CDR1 MDHEN, CDR2 SYDVKM. As DNA, the CDR3 is TGTGCCAGCAGTTTTGGGACACCACCCAATCAGCCCCAGCATTTT. Protein: CASSFGTPPNQPQHF.

This sequence joins TRBV7-2 and TRBJ2-5, with D hard to call. Per the germline V gene, CDR1 is SGHTA and CDR2 is FQGNSA. Trimming removed 5 bases at V and 6 bases at J, with 13 bases between. CDR3 length: 13 amino acids. CDR3 in DNA: TGTGCCAGCAGCCCCTCCCCGGGTCAGACCCAGTACTTC. Its translation is CASSPSPGQTQYF.

The rearrangement uses TRBV5-1 and TRBJ2-3, with TRBD1 matching 9 bases. The CDR3 has 14 residues. The trim removed 4 bases at V and 0 bases at J, leaving 0 bases unmatched. Germline assignment: CDR1 SGHRS and CDR2 YFSETQ. CDR3: CASSDRGSTDTQYF. Here the CDR3 DNA reads TGCGCCAGCAGCGACAGGGGGAGCACAGATACGCAGTATTTT.